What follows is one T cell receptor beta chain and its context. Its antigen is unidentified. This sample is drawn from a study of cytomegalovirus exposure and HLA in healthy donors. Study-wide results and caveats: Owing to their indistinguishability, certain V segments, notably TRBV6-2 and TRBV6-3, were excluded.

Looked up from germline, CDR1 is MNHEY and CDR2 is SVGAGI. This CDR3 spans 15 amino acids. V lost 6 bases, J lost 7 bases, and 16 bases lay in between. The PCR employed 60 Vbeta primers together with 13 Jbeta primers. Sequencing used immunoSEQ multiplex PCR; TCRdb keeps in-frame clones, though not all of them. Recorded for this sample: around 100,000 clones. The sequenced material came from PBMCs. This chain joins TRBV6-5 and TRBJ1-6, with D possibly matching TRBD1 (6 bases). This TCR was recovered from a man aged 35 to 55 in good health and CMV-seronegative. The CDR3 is CASSRGGGTNSPLHF. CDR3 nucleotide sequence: TGTGCCAGCAGCCGAGGGGGAGGGACGAATTCACCCCTCCACTTT.